These T cell receptor beta chains were read from a single sample in a study of cytomegalovirus exposure and HLA in healthy donors. TCRdb's copy holds only in-frame clones and misses some; the assay was immunoSEQ multiplex PCR. Counted here are approximately 98,000 clones, 74% occurring once; the ten biggest clones make up approximately 1.8%. The sequenced sample was PBMCs. The source of these receptors is a male donor in good health and CMV-seronegative. Each CDR3 is given with its conserved first and last residue. Fields, in order: V gene, D gene, J gene, clone size, CDR3 DNA, CDR3 protein. A D gene is named only where the DNA matches it firmly. Some rows mark clone size as missing; the rest say once, few, many or name a class of expanded clone.

TRBV5-1	TRBD1	TRBJ2-6	few	TGCGCCAGCAGCTTGGATGGGACAGGGAACTCTGGGGCCAACGTCCTGACTTTC	CASSLDGTGNSGANVLTF
TRBV5-4	NA	TRBJ1-1	few	TGTGCCAGCAGCCACGAGGTAATCGCGAACACTGAAGCTTTCTTT	CASSHEVIANTEAFF
TRBV4-3	TRBD2	TRBJ2-1	NA	TGCGCCAGCAGCCAAACTAGCGGGGGATACAATGAGCAGTTCTTC	CASSQTSGGYNEQFF
TRBV9	NA	TRBJ2-3	NA	TGTGCCAGCAGCCCGGACTCCACAGATACGCAGTATTTT	CASSPDSTDTQYF
TRBV7-2	TRBD2	TRBJ2-1	NA	TGTGCCAGCAGCTTACTTAGAAGCGGGAGGAGGGTCAATGAGCAGTTCTTC	CASSLLRSGRRVNEQFF
TRBV28	NA	TRBJ1-2	few	TGTGCCAGCAGGATAAACAGGGTATTGGGCTACACCTTC	CASRINRVLGYTF
TRBV6-1	NA	TRBJ2-7	NA	TGTGCCAGCAGTGAAACGGGATCGACCTACGAGCAGTACTTC	CASSETGSTYEQYF
TRBV5-1	NA	TRBJ1-1	NA	TGCGCCAGCAGCTCGGGGACACTAATGAACACTGAAGCTTTCTTT	CASSSGTLMNTEAFF
TRBV21-1	NA	TRBJ1-1	NA	TGTGCCAGCCCTATACTCGGGGTGCTGAACACTGAAGCTTTCTTT	CASPILGVLNTEAFF
TRBV7-9	TRBD1	TRBJ2-1	NA	TGTGCCAGCAGCTTAGACAATGGCGGGACAGGGGCTAACAATGAGCAGTTCTTC	CASSLDNGGTGANNEQFF
TRBV6-5	TRBD1	TRBJ1-1	NA	TGTGCCAGCAGTTATGATCCAGGGGGAAACACTGAAGCTTTCTTT	CASSYDPGGNTEAFF
TRBV27	TRBD2	TRBJ2-2	NA	TGTGCCAGCAGCCTTACCGGACTAGCGGGAGCTCGGGGGGAGCTGTTTTTT	CASSLTGLAGARGELFF
TRBV5-1	TRBD1	TRBJ2-7	NA	TGCGCCAGCAGCCCAAACCCTAGACAGGGGGGGTACTTC	CASSPNPRQGGYF
TRBV6-1	TRBD1	TRBJ2-7	once	TGTGCCAGCAGTGAAACTCCGGGACAGCCTTACGAGCAGTACTTC	CASSETPGQPYEQYF
TRBV19	NA	TRBJ2-2	few	TGTGCCGTCCGGGACTGGGACACCGGGGAGCTGTTTTTT	CAVRDWDTGELFF
TRBV18	NA	TRBJ2-6	NA	TGTGCCAGCTCCCCAGGTACCAGCTCTGGGGCCAACGTCCTGACTTTC	CASSPGTSSGANVLTF
TRBV30	NA	TRBJ2-5	NA	TGTGCCCATCGGGGGGAGACCCAGTACTTC	CAHRGETQYF
TRBV6-5	NA	TRBJ2-7	NA	TGTGCCAGCAGACCTCGAGCGAGGTACGAGCAGTACTTC	CASRPRARYEQYF
TRBV4-1	TRBD2	TRBJ2-1	few	TGCGCCAGCAGCCGGGACTACTACAATGAGCAGTTCTTC	CASSRDYYNEQFF
TRBV6-1	NA	TRBJ2-7	NA	TGTGCCAGCAGTGCAGGCAGGGTCTACGAGCAGTACTTC	CASSAGRVYEQYF
TRBV28	NA	TRBJ1-5	few	TGTGCCAGCAGTTTTAGGGAGGGTTTGGGAAATCAGCCCCAGCATTTT	CASSFREGLGNQPQHF
TRBV7-9	NA	TRBJ2-7	few	TGTGCCAGCAGCTTATCCGCACTCGAGCAGTACTTC	CASSLSALEQYF
TRBV19	TRBD1	TRBJ2-5	NA	TGTGCCACTTCTCGGACAGGGGAAGCGACCCAGTACTTC	CATSRTGEATQYF
TRBV6-5	TRBD1	TRBJ2-1	NA	TGTGCCAGCAGGCCAGGACAGGGTCGAGACAATGAGCAGTTCTTC	CASRPGQGRDNEQFF
TRBV7-2	TRBD1	TRBJ1-1	NA	TGTGCCAGCAGCTTAGAGTGGCCCGGGACAGGGGAAGCTTTCTTT	CASSLEWPGTGEAFF
TRBV28	NA	TRBJ2-6	NA	TGTGCCAGCAGTCCTCCGGGGGTACCCAACGTCCTGACTTTC	CASSPPGVPNVLTF
TRBV13	TRBD1	TRBJ2-3	NA	TGTGCCAGCAGCTCCTTTGCCCCCGGGACAGTTTCAGATACGCAGTATTTT	CASSSFAPGTVSDTQYF
TRBV28	NA	TRBJ1-5	NA	TGTGCCAGCAGTTTATTCGTCTCGGGGATGGCTTTTAATCAGCCCCAGCATTTT	CASSLFVSGMAFNQPQHF
TRBV6-6	TRBD1	TRBJ1-1	few	TGTGCCAGCAGTTCCGAGACAGGGAAGGTTTCTGAAGCTTTCTTT	CASSSETGKVSEAFF
TRBV15	NA	TRBJ2-1	NA	TGTGCCACCAGCAGAGCGGGGGTTCCTAACAATGAGCAGTTCTTC	CATSRAGVPNNEQFF
TRBV5-1	TRBD2	TRBJ2-7	few	TGCGCCAGCAGCGTGGGACTAGGAGCCTACGAGCAGTACTTC	CASSVGLGAYEQYF
TRBV7-2	TRBD1	TRBJ1-5	once	TGTGCCAGCAGCTTGTACGGGACAGGGGTGGCTCAGCCCCAGCATTTT	CASSLYGTGVAQPQHF
TRBV6-5	NA	TRBJ1-1	NA	TGTGCCAGCAGGATGACGGACAGAGACACTGAAGCTTTCTTT	CASRMTDRDTEAFF
TRBV6-5	NA	TRBJ2-7	few	TGTGCCAGCAGAAGTTCCGTTCCGGGGGAGCAGTACTTC	CASRSSVPGEQYF
TRBV19	NA	TRBJ2-5	NA	TGTGCCAGTAGTGCCCGGGAGACAGCTGGAGGAGAGACCCAGTACTTC	CASSARETAGGETQYF
TRBV7-3	TRBD1	TRBJ1-1	NA	TGTGCCAGCAGCTTAGTGGGCCCCGGGACAGGGGGCACGATGAACACTGAAGCTTTCTTT	CASSLVGPGTGGTMNTEAFF
TRBV28	TRBD1	TRBJ1-2	NA	TGTGCCAGCACTGTCCAAACAGGGGCCTATGGCTACACCTTC	CASTVQTGAYGYTF
TRBV9	NA	TRBJ2-7	NA	TGTGCCAGCAGCGTAGGCCCAGACACCTACGAGCAGTACTTC	CASSVGPDTYEQYF
TRBV5-4	NA	TRBJ1-5	NA	TGTGCCAGCAGCTTGGCGGGGGGACCCAATCAGCCCCAGCATTTT	CASSLAGGPNQPQHF
TRBV27	TRBD2	TRBJ2-7	NA	TGTGCCAGCAGTCGACATAGCGGGAGAGTTAGGTACGAGCAGTACTTC	CASSRHSGRVRYEQYF
TRBV4-1	NA	TRBJ1-3	NA	TGCGCCAGCAGCCAACTGGACAGTCCCCTCTCTGGAAACACCATATATTTT	CASSQLDSPLSGNTIYF
TRBV10-3	NA	TRBJ2-3	NA	TGTGCCATCAGTGAGCGGCAGGGCCCAGATACGCAGTATTTT	CAISERQGPDTQYF
TRBV9	TRBD2	TRBJ2-1	NA	TGTGCCAGCAGCGTAGGGACTAGCGGGATCTATGAGCAGTTCTTC	CASSVGTSGIYEQFF
TRBV6-6	TRBD1	TRBJ2-7	NA	TGTGCCAGCAGCCGATACGTAGGGGGCATCTCCTACGAGCAGTACTTC	CASSRYVGGISYEQYF
TRBV7-3	TRBD2	TRBJ2-5	NA	TGTGCCAGCAGTACTGGGGGGGGTACCCAGTACTTC	CASSTGGGTQYF
TRBV27	NA	TRBJ1-5	NA	TGTGCCAGCAGCCTAGATGCGGGGGGCAATCAGCCCCAGCATTTT	CASSLDAGGNQPQHF
TRBV19	TRBD1	TRBJ1-1	once	TGTGCCAGTAGTCGGGACAGATCGAACACTGAAGCTTTCTTT	CASSRDRSNTEAFF
TRBV19	NA	TRBJ2-2	NA	TGTGCCAGTAGTCTCCTCTTTTACACCGGGGAGCTGTTTTTT	CASSLLFYTGELFF
TRBV9	NA	TRBJ2-7	NA	TGTGCCAGCAGCGCTGACGACAGGCCCTCCTACGAGCAGTACTTC	CASSADDRPSYEQYF
TRBV29-1	TRBD1	TRBJ2-1	few	TGCAGCGTTGAAGATCGGGGACAGGCACTATACAATGAGCAGTTCTTC	CSVEDRGQALYNEQFF
TRBV6-5	NA	TRBJ1-1	NA	TGTGCCAGCAGTTACGGGAGTAAAAGAGTTAACACTGAAGCTTTCTTT	CASSYGSKRVNTEAFF
TRBV7-3	NA	TRBJ2-2	medium-sized	TGTGCCAGCAGCTTAAGACTGACCGGGGAGCTGTTTTTT	CASSLRLTGELFF
TRBV5-1	TRBD1	TRBJ2-3	NA	TGCGCCAGCAGGTCGAGTCCTGGACAGGAGAGGAAAGATACGCAGTATTTT	CASRSSPGQERKDTQYF
TRBV4-1	NA	TRBJ1-2	NA	TGCGCCAGCAGCCAGTTAATGAGGGTTGACGGCTACACCTTC	CASSQLMRVDGYTF
TRBV6-1	NA	TRBJ1-1	NA	TGTGCCAGCAGCTTGACAGTCGCCACTGAAGCTTTCTTT	CASSLTVATEAFF
TRBV4-2	TRBD1	TRBJ2-7	few	TGTGCCAGCAGCCAAGGGGAGGGACAGGGCCGCTACGAGCAGTACTTC	CASSQGEGQGRYEQYF